This T cell receptor (beta chain) came from a study of blood T cell repertoires in COVID-19. Study-level information: Sites in the United States, Italy and Spain provided acute and convalescent COVID-19 samples. The cDNA or gDNA used as material had been derived from T cells, B-cell-depleted T cells, or PBMCs.

Germline CDR1 reads MNHNY; CDR2 reads SVGAGI (reference sequence). V dropped 6 bases and J dropped 7; count of bases not matched to a gene: 9. The CDR3 runs to 15 residues. Original processing methods: For nucleated cells, counts were estimated from reference gene primer amplification. Using immunoSEQ multiplex PCR, the repertoire was profiled, and TCRdb retains in-frame clones only, with some absent. From that table come the V and J calls and clone size; the DNA was used to work out D and trimming. There are some 150,000 clones in the sample; around 90% occur only once, and around 1.6% lies in the top ten.

The source of this sequence is a human donor in a cohort sampled during active COVID-19. Sequencing used peripheral blood. The genes are TRBV6-6 and TRBJ1-6; the match to TRBD1 covers 7 bases. CDR3: CASSLLQGRNSPLHF. The CDR3 DNA sequence: TGTGCCAGCAGCCTATTACAGGGGCGCAATTCACCCCTCCACTTT.